This TCR beta chain emerged from a study of cytomegalovirus exposure and HLA in healthy donors. CDR3 length: 15 residues. Germline V gene lookup returns CDR1 MNHEY and CDR2 SMNVEV (reference sequence). Trimming removed 1 base from V and 5 bases from J; junction bases left unmatched: 5. The PCR employed 60 Vbeta primers together with 13 Jbeta primers. Sequencing used immunoSEQ multiplex PCR; TCRdb keeps in-frame clones, though not all of them. The table lists approximately 110,000 clones, roughly 80% of them singletons, with around 4.1% in the top ten. The V and J genes are TRBV27 and TRBJ2-1, with 7 bases matching TRBD1. The origin of this receptor is a middle-aged woman in good health and CMV-seronegative. Source material: PBMCs. CDR3 protein: CASSLFGQDDNEQFF. DNA of the CDR3: TGTGCCAGCAGTTTATTCGGACAGGACGACAATGAGCAGTTCTTC.